These 14 T cell receptor beta chains originate from one sample sequenced in a study of blood T cell repertoires in COVID-19. Generated by immunoSEQ multiplex PCR, the TCRdb table keeps only in-frame clones and is missing some. The sample holds approximately 70,000 clones, about 91% seen once. Specimen: peripheral blood. These receptors were collected from a human donor with active COVID-19. The donor label of this sample is uncertain.

The chain uses TRBV5-1 and TRBJ1-2; D is uncertain. The germline V gene has CDR1 SGHRS and CDR2 YFSETQ. V was shortened by 0 bases and J by 8 bases, with 5 bases between the two germline ends. The CDR3 consists of 11 residues. Here the CDR3 reads CASSLAGGYTF. The CDR3 nucleotides read TGCGCCAGCAGCTTGGCCGGGGGCTACACCTTC.

Only a few counts were recorded for this clone. This chain links TRBV4-3 with TRBJ2-1; D remains ambiguous. The germline CDR1 and CDR2 sequences are LGHNA and YSLEER. The CDR3 is 16 residues long. V was clipped by 0 bases and J by 4 bases, with 13 bases between them. CDR3 sequence: CASSQDLVAEYNEQFF. The CDR3, as DNA: TGCGCCAGCAGCCAAGATCTAGTGGCGGAATACAATGAGCAGTTCTTC.

Only one count was recorded for this clone. The chain employs TRBV19 and TRBJ1-5, with 8 bases matching TRBD1. Per germline, CDR1 LNHDA and CDR2 SQIVND (reference sequence). The CDR3 loop spans 13 amino acids. V lost 7 bases, J lost 6 bases, and 5 bases stayed unmatched. CDR3 coding DNA: TGTGCCAGTATCGACAGGGGAATTCAGCCCCAGCATTTT. This encodes CASIDRGIQPQHF.

The chain uses TRBV29-1 and TRBJ2-1; 7 nucleotides match TRBD2. Germline CDR1 and CDR2: SQVTM and ANQGSEA. The V segment lost 3 bases and the J segment 7 bases; nucleotides outside the gene matches: 9. The CDR3 covers 14 residues. The CDR3 loop is CSVDDSAGENEQFF. The CDR3 DNA is TGCAGCGTTGATGACTCGGCGGGAGAGAATGAGCAGTTCTTC.

The chain couples TRBV18 to TRBJ2-7; 9 bases are shared with TRBD1. CDR3 length equals 15 residues. Germline lookup yields CDR1 KGHSH and CDR2 LQKENI. Losses at the gene ends were 4 bases for V and 4 bases for J; bases not matched to a gene: 8. CDR3: CASSQGQGPLYEQYF. CDR3 DNA sequence: TGTGCCAGCTCACAGGGACAGGGACCTTTGTACGAGCAGTACTTC.

V is TRBV6-5 and J is TRBJ2-2; no clear D. This CDR3 region has 15 residues. Trimming took 6 bases from V and 2 from J, leaving 13 bases between them. Looked up from germline, CDR1 is MNHEY and CDR2 is SVGAGI. CDR3 sequence reads: CASRIMARNTGELFF. The CDR3 nucleotides are TGTGCCAGCAGAATCATGGCCCGAAACACCGGGGAGCTGTTTTTT.

This clone has only one observation. The chain joins TRBV4-3 to TRBJ2-2; D is possibly TRBD1 (6 bases). Germline CDR1 LGHNA, CDR2 YSLEER. This CDR3 is built from 16 residues. The V end was cut by 4 bases, the J end by 4 bases, with 16 bases between. CDR3: CASSPNARGATGELFF. CDR3 in DNA: TGCGCCAGCAGCCCAAACGCCAGGGGCGCCACCGGGGAGCTGTTTTTT.

The gene calls are TRBV7-9 and TRBJ2-5, with 11 positions matching TRBD2. V shed 5 bases, J shed 4 bases, and the junction held 3 bases outside the gene matches. The CDR3 totals 14 residues. Germline V CDR1 and CDR2: SEHNR, FQNEAQ (reference sequence). The CDR3 DNA reads TGTGCCAGCAGCCCGGGACTAGCGGTAGAGACCCAGTACTTC. Translated, it gives CASSPGLAVETQYF.

The chain carries TRBV5-8 and TRBJ2-2; TRBD2 matches at 7 bases. Trimming at V came to 4 bases and at J to 8 bases, leaving 11 bases not matched to a gene. This CDR3 is 15 amino acids long. The V gene's germline CDR1 is SGHTS and CDR2 YDEGEE. The CDR3 sequence is CASSRQLTSAGELFF. The CDR3 region has the DNA TGTGCCAGCAGCCGGCAACTTACTAGCGCTGGGGAGCTGTTTTTT.

The chain combines TRBV9 with TRBJ2-7, with 13 positions matching TRBD2. J gave up 5 bases and V 3 bases, and 5 bases lay outside the gene matches. In germline, CDR1 is SGDLS, CDR2 YYNGEE. The CDR3 contains 15 residues. The CDR3 region has the DNA TGTGCCAGCAGCGGGGGACTAGCGGGATTTGACGAGCAGTACTTC. The encoded protein is CASSGGLAGFDEQYF.

The chain employs TRBV2 and TRBJ2-7; the match to TRBD1 covers 8 bases. After removal of 8 bases from V and 0 bases from J, the junction contained 6 bases not matched to a gene. This CDR3 is 14 amino acids long. The V gene's germline CDR1 is SNHLY and CDR2 FYNNEI. The CDR3 loop is CASCRDRSSYEQYF. The CDR3 DNA is TGTGCCAGCTGCCGGGACAGGAGCTCCTACGAGCAGTACTTC.

The chain recombines TRBV28 with TRBJ2-5, with D possibly being TRBD2 (6 bases). The CDR3 is 16 residues long. CDR1 MDHEN and CDR2 SYDVKM come from the germline V gene. Trimming removed 1 base from V and 4 bases from J, with 16 bases in between. The CDR3 DNA reads as TGTGCCAGCAGTTTATTGCCCCGACTAGTTGGAGAGACCCAGTACTTC. Its protein is CASSLLPRLVGETQYF. The whole variable domain, remainder taken from reference TRBV28 and TRBJ2-5, is DVKVTQSSRYLVKRTGEKVFLECVQDMDHENMFWYRQDPGLGLRLIYFSYDVKMKEKGDIPEGYSVSREKKERFSLILESASTNQTSMYLCASSLLPRLVGETQYFGPGTRLLVL.

The rearrangement uses TRBV6-4 and TRBJ2-4; 8 bases line up with TRBD1. The germline gives CDR1 MRHNA, CDR2 SNTAGT. The CDR3 length is 18 residues. Losses at the gene ends were 2 bases for V and 0 bases for J; bases not matched to a gene: 9. DNA of the CDR3: TGTGCCAGCAGTGACAGTCCGGACAGGGCTGTAGCCAAAAACATTCAGTACTTC. Translation gives CASSDSPDRAVAKNIQYF.

A few counts support this clone. The J gene is TRBJ2-2, the V gene TRBV7-9; 8 bases agree with TRBD2. V was clipped by 5 bases and J by 4 bases; unmatched bases: 12. The CDR3 sequence is 17 residues long. The V gene's germline CDR1 is SEHNR and CDR2 FQNEAQ (reference sequence). The CDR3 region has the DNA TGTGCCAGCAGCCCCAGCGGAGCGGGAGCTCCCACCGGGGAGCTGTTTTTT. Translating it yields CASSPSGAGAPTGELFF.